This T cell receptor (beta chain) appears in the sequencing data of a study of control samples from healthy donors and cancer patients. With 5 bases removed from V and 1 base from J, the gap between germline ends came to 9 bases. CDR3 length: 14 residues. The germline gives CDR1 MDHEN, CDR2 SYDVKM. Produced via immunoSEQ multiplex PCR; TCRdb's table is partial and in-frame only. The sample comprises roughly 160,000 clones, under 96% of which are singletons, and approximately 1% rests with the top ten. This clone was seen only once. This rearrangement joins TRBV28 to TRBJ1-5; the D is unclear. Sequencing was carried out using blood. This clonotype was obtained from a woman in her 30s in good health. The DNA of the CDR3 is TGTGCCAGCAGTGGCCGACTGAGCAATCAGCCCCAGCATTTT. It translates to CASSGRLSNQPQHF.